These T cell receptor beta chains were read from a single sample in a study of blood T cell repertoires in COVID-19. Data came from immunoSEQ multiplex PCR; TCRdb stores just in-frame clones and leaves some out. The table records under 200,000 clones, approximately 80% of them present only once. What was sequenced was peripheral blood. These receptors were collected from a human donor in a cohort sampled during active COVID-19. Both conserved end residues are part of each CDR3. Each record gives: clone size, J gene, D gene, V gene, CDR3 protein, CDR3 DNA. A D gene is named only where the DNA matches it firmly. Size is stated for part of the rows, as once, few or many counts, or as a class when the clone is expanded.

clone_size: -
j_call: TRBJ2-7
d_call: TRBD1
v_call: TRBV25-1
cdr3_aa: CASSPVGQGDEQYF
cdr3_nt: TGTGCCAGCAGTCCCGTTGGACAGGGGGACGAGCAGTACTTC

clone_size: -
j_call: TRBJ1-1
d_call: -
v_call: TRBV9
cdr3_aa: CASSPRGGTEAFF
cdr3_nt: TGTGCCAGCAGCCCTCGGGGTGGCACTGAAGCTTTCTTT

clone_size: -
j_call: TRBJ2-7
d_call: TRBD1
v_call: TRBV28
cdr3_aa: CASSSPTGSHEQYF
cdr3_nt: TGTGCCAGCAGTTCCCCGACAGGGAGCCACGAGCAGTACTTC

clone_size: once
j_call: TRBJ2-7
d_call: TRBD1
v_call: TRBV27
cdr3_aa: CASSFLGQGYEQYF
cdr3_nt: TGTGCCAGCAGTTTCCTGGGACAGGGCTACGAGCAGTACTTC

clone_size: -
j_call: TRBJ2-7
d_call: TRBD1
v_call: TRBV27
cdr3_aa: CASRYTDRAPYEQYF
cdr3_nt: TGTGCCAGCAGATATACGGACAGGGCCCCCTACGAGCAGTACTTC

clone_size: -
j_call: TRBJ1-2
d_call: TRBD1
v_call: TRBV6-5
cdr3_aa: CASSSTGEGYTF
cdr3_nt: TGTGCCAGCAGTTCGACAGGGGAAGGCTACACCTTC

clone_size: few
j_call: TRBJ2-7
d_call: TRBD2
v_call: TRBV12-3/TRBV12-4
cdr3_aa: CASRTSVYEQYF
cdr3_nt: TGTGCCAGCAGGACTAGCGTCTACGAGCAGTACTTC

clone_size: -
j_call: TRBJ1-1
d_call: -
v_call: TRBV4-1
cdr3_aa: CASSQDTGWNTEAFF
cdr3_nt: TGCGCCAGCAGCCAAGATACAGGATGGAACACTGAAGCTTTCTTT

clone_size: -
j_call: TRBJ2-5
d_call: -
v_call: TRBV11-2
cdr3_aa: CASSLGAGETQYF
cdr3_nt: TGTGCCAGCAGCTTGGGGGCCGGGGAGACCCAGTACTTC

clone_size: -
j_call: TRBJ1-1
d_call: TRBD1
v_call: TRBV6-1
cdr3_aa: CASSEAPWDRVNTEAFF
cdr3_nt: TGTGCCAGCAGTGAAGCACCCTGGGACAGGGTGAACACTGAAGCTTTCTTT

clone_size: -
j_call: TRBJ2-7
d_call: TRBD2
v_call: TRBV7-2
cdr3_aa: CASSAGTSSYEQYF
cdr3_nt: TGTGCCAGCAGCGCAGGGACTAGCAGCTACGAGCAGTACTTC

clone_size: -
j_call: TRBJ1-4
d_call: -
v_call: TRBV11-2
cdr3_aa: CASSLVGPNEKLFF
cdr3_nt: TGTGCCAGCAGCTTAGTTGGCCCTAATGAAAAACTGTTTTTT

clone_size: once
j_call: TRBJ1-1
d_call: -
v_call: TRBV5-1
cdr3_aa: CASSLGGLNTEAFF
cdr3_nt: TGCGCCAGCAGCCTAGGGGGTTTGAACACTGAAGCTTTCTTT

clone_size: -
j_call: TRBJ2-5
d_call: TRBD1
v_call: TRBV5-6
cdr3_aa: CASSLGGQGQETQYF
cdr3_nt: TGTGCCAGCAGCTTGGGGGGACAGGGCCAAGAGACCCAGTACTTC

clone_size: -
j_call: TRBJ2-2
d_call: -
v_call: TRBV7-3
cdr3_aa: CASSPGEGSGELFF
cdr3_nt: TGTGCCAGCAGCCCAGGAGAGGGATCCGGGGAGCTGTTTTTT

clone_size: -
j_call: TRBJ2-2
d_call: TRBD1
v_call: TRBV3-1/TRBV3-2
cdr3_aa: CASSSDRGFTGELFF
cdr3_nt: TGTGCCAGCAGCTCCGACAGGGGATTCACCGGGGAGCTGTTTTTT

clone_size: -
j_call: TRBJ1-2
d_call: TRBD1
v_call: TRBV19
cdr3_aa: CASIPVGTGIGYTF
cdr3_nt: TGTGCCAGTATACCAGTGGGGACAGGGATTGGCTACACCTTC

clone_size: -
j_call: TRBJ1-2
d_call: -
v_call: TRBV5-1
cdr3_aa: CASKETGGGYTF
cdr3_nt: TGCGCCAGCAAGGAGACAGGAGGAGGCTACACCTTC

clone_size: -
j_call: TRBJ2-7
d_call: TRBD1
v_call: TRBV11-2
cdr3_aa: CASSLGGTGPEQYF
cdr3_nt: TGTGCCAGCAGCTTAGGCGGGACAGGGCCCGAGCAGTACTTC

clone_size: -
j_call: TRBJ1-2
d_call: -
v_call: TRBV29-1
cdr3_aa: CSVEESPGLLANYGYTF
cdr3_nt: TGCAGCGTTGAAGAGTCTCCAGGGCTCTTAGCCAACTATGGCTACACCTTC

clone_size: few
j_call: TRBJ2-7
d_call: TRBD1
v_call: TRBV4-1
cdr3_aa: CASSPPGQGSYEQYF
cdr3_nt: TGCGCCAGCAGCCCTCCCGGACAGGGATCCTACGAGCAGTACTTC

clone_size: -
j_call: TRBJ1-6
d_call: -
v_call: TRBV4-1
cdr3_aa: CASSWRDGSNSPLHF
cdr3_nt: TGCGCCAGCAGCTGGCGGGACGGATCAAATTCACCCCTCCACTTT

clone_size: -
j_call: TRBJ2-6
d_call: -
v_call: TRBV25-1
cdr3_aa: CASSGFGDRHSGANVLTF
cdr3_nt: TGTGCCAGCAGTGGATTTGGAGACAGGCACTCTGGGGCCAACGTCCTGACTTTC

clone_size: -
j_call: TRBJ2-1
d_call: TRBD2
v_call: TRBV18
cdr3_aa: CASSPQLAGDNEQFF
cdr3_nt: TGTGCCAGCTCACCACAACTAGCGGGGGACAATGAGCAGTTCTTC

clone_size: -
j_call: TRBJ1-6
d_call: -
v_call: TRBV18
cdr3_aa: CASCTGRGNSPLHF
cdr3_nt: TGTGCCAGCTGTACAGGGCGGGGGAATTCACCCCTCCACTTT

clone_size: -
j_call: TRBJ2-7
d_call: -
v_call: TRBV18
cdr3_aa: CASSQGSEGHEQYF
cdr3_nt: TGTGCCAGCTCACAGGGTTCCGAGGGTCACGAGCAGTACTTC

clone_size: -
j_call: TRBJ1-3
d_call: TRBD1
v_call: TRBV9
cdr3_aa: CASSVDGTGYNTIYF
cdr3_nt: TGTGCCAGCAGCGTAGACGGGACAGGGTACAACACCATATATTTT

clone_size: -
j_call: TRBJ1-1
d_call: -
v_call: TRBV6-2/TRBV6-3
cdr3_aa: CASSYTQSNTEAFF
cdr3_nt: TGTGCCAGCAGTTACACACAATCGAACACTGAAGCTTTCTTT

clone_size: -
j_call: TRBJ2-2
d_call: TRBD2
v_call: TRBV24-1
cdr3_aa: CATSERLAGRTGELFF
cdr3_nt: TGTGCCACCAGTGAACGACTAGCGGGACGAACCGGGGAGCTGTTTTTT

clone_size: -
j_call: TRBJ2-3
d_call: TRBD2
v_call: TRBV7-3
cdr3_aa: CASSLRPPLAGGRTDTQYF
cdr3_nt: TGTGCCAGCAGCTTACGGCCCCCACTAGCGGGGGGTCGCACAGATACGCAGTATTTT

clone_size: -
j_call: TRBJ2-7
d_call: -
v_call: TRBV19
cdr3_aa: CATSGHEGDEQYF
cdr3_nt: TGTGCCACCTCTGGACACGAGGGGGACGAGCAGTACTTC

clone_size: -
j_call: TRBJ2-3
d_call: -
v_call: TRBV2
cdr3_aa: CASSERVTVTDTQYF
cdr3_nt: TGTGCCAGCAGTGAGAGGGTTACTGTTACAGATACGCAGTATTTT

clone_size: -
j_call: TRBJ1-1
d_call: TRBD1
v_call: TRBV6-2/TRBV6-3
cdr3_aa: CASSPGDRGGTEAFF
cdr3_nt: TGTGCCAGCAGCCCGGGAGACAGGGGAGGAACTGAAGCTTTCTTT

clone_size: -
j_call: TRBJ2-2
d_call: -
v_call: TRBV4-2
cdr3_aa: CASSRPAALPTFGGELFF
cdr3_nt: TGTGCCAGCAGCCGACCCGCGGCCCTGCCCACCTTCGGCGGGGAGCTGTTTTTT

clone_size: once
j_call: TRBJ1-3
d_call: -
v_call: TRBV7-8
cdr3_aa: CASSRDIYSGNTIYF
cdr3_nt: TGTGCCAGCAGCCGGGACATTTACTCTGGAAACACCATATATTTT

clone_size: -
j_call: TRBJ2-2
d_call: TRBD2
v_call: TRBV10-1
cdr3_aa: CASSPERGRRGTGELFF
cdr3_nt: TGCGCCAGCAGCCCGGAGCGCGGGAGAAGAGGAACCGGGGAGCTGTTTTTT

clone_size: few
j_call: TRBJ2-1
d_call: -
v_call: TRBV5-4
cdr3_aa: CASSLAGGLHNEQFF
cdr3_nt: TGTGCCAGCAGCTTGGCAGGAGGTCTCCACAATGAGCAGTTCTTC

clone_size: -
j_call: TRBJ2-7
d_call: TRBD2
v_call: TRBV6-5
cdr3_aa: CASSYSSGGRAYEQYF
cdr3_nt: TGTGCCAGCAGTTACTCGAGTGGCGGGAGAGCCTACGAGCAGTACTTC

clone_size: -
j_call: TRBJ1-5
d_call: -
v_call: TRBV27
cdr3_aa: CASSSWGDQPQHF
cdr3_nt: TGTGCCAGCAGTTCATGGGGGGATCAGCCCCAGCATTTT

clone_size: once
j_call: TRBJ1-5
d_call: -
v_call: TRBV24-1
cdr3_aa: CATSESGTTSNQPQHF
cdr3_nt: TGTGCCACCAGTGAATCCGGGACAACAAGCAATCAGCCCCAGCATTTT